These 32 T cell receptor beta chains were sequenced from one sample in a study of blood T cell repertoires in COVID-19 (TCRdb year 2020). The library was obtained by the immunoSEQ multiplex PCR assay. TCRdb carries this immuneACCESS record with in-frame sequences only. Its versions omit some clonotypes, under half of them owing to an unresolved V gene in the studies checked, with the rest unexplained. The sample table holds roughly 300,000 clones, of which roughly 85% were seen once. Approximately 6% of the sample is taken by the ten largest. Sequencing was done on a sample of PBMCs or T cells enriched from blood (not recorded which). The receptors originated from a woman aged 25 to 39 who had recovered from COVID-19.

The chain couples TRBV7-5 to TRBJ2-7; whether TRBD2, the table's D call, matches the DNA was not checked. TRBV7-5 is an annotated pseudogene. This CDR3 region has 17 residues. CDR3 in amino acids: CARSPEGSRGASYEQYF. CDR3 coding DNA: TGTGCCAGAAGCCCAGAGGGCTCGCGGGGGGCGTCCTACGAGCAGTACTTC.

The V call is TRBV6-5, the J call TRBJ2-4; 8 bases line up with TRBD1. V dropped 6 bases and J dropped 8; count of bases not matched to a gene: 6. Per the germline V gene, CDR1 is MNHEY and CDR2 is SVGAGI. The CDR3 runs to 13 residues. CDR3 coding DNA: TGTGCCAGCAGCAAGACAGGGGTGGACATTCAGTACTTC. Encoded protein: CASSKTGVDIQYF.

This chain uses TRBV27 with TRBJ2-1; 7 nucleotides agree with TRBD1. This CDR3 contains 13 residues. With V trimmed by 3 bases and J by 8 bases, 4 bases remained unmatched. The germline CDR1 and CDR2 sequences are MNHEY and SMNVEV (reference sequence). The CDR3 protein is CASSLGQPYEQFF. In nucleotides, the CDR3 is TGTGCCAGCAGTTTGGGACAGCCCTATGAGCAGTTCTTC.

The chain's CDR3 is CASSKELAANYEQYF. The CDR3 DNA is TGTGCCAGCAGCAAGGAACTAGCGGCAAACTACGAGCAGTACTTC. V usage is TRBV6-5 and J usage is TRBJ2-7; 8 positions match TRBD2. The germline CDR1 and CDR2 sequences are MNHEY and SVGAGI. The CDR3 is 15 amino acids. With 6 bases clipped from V and 3 bases from J, the junction kept 10 bases outside the gene matches.

The genes are TRBV19 and TRBJ1-6; no clear D. CDR1 is LNHDA and CDR2 is SQIVND in the germline V gene (reference sequence). The V and J ends lost 1 base and 9 bases respectively, with 4 bases between them. The CDR3 runs 12 residues. CDR3 coding DNA: TGTGCCAGTAGTATAGGGGCTTCACCCCTCCACTTT. This sequence encodes CASSIGASPLHF.

This chain uses TRBV7-3 with TRBJ2-5, with 8 nucleotides matching TRBD2. V was pared by 2 bases and J by 2 bases, with 7 bases of the junction left unmatched. The CDR3 consists of 16 residues. Germline V gene lookup returns CDR1 SGHTA and CDR2 FQGTGA. The CDR3 DNA is TGTGCCAGCAGCTTACGGGGGGCTAGCGGGCAAGAGACCCAGTACTTC. This sequence encodes CASSLRGASGQETQYF.

The rearrangement uses TRBV7-2 and TRBJ1-5; D gene uncertain. Trimming shortened V by 3 bases and J by 5 bases, and 8 bases separated the two germline ends. CDR3 size: 13 residues. Germline CDR1 reads SGHTA; CDR2 reads FQGNSA. CDR3 sequence: CASSLGWDQPQHF. The CDR3 bases are TGTGCCAGCAGCTTGGGCTGGGATCAGCCCCAGCATTTT.

This clone was counted a single time. The chain uses TRBV24-1 and TRBJ2-2, with D hard to call. Germline CDR1 is KGHDR and CDR2 is SFDVKD. The CDR3 length is 15 residues. V dropped 3 bases and J dropped 4 bases, with 11 bases sitting between them. The CDR3 DNA sequence: TGTGCCACCAGTGATCCCAACAGTTTCACCGGGGAGCTGTTTTTT. Its protein product is CATSDPNSFTGELFF.

This chain joins TRBV5-1 and TRBJ1-2, with 7 nucleotides matching TRBD1. Germline loops: CDR1 SGHRS, CDR2 YFSETQ. V was pared by 1 base and J by 5 bases, with 5 bases of the junction left unmatched. This CDR3 region has 14 residues. This CDR3 is CASSLRRGQYGYTF. The DNA of the CDR3 is TGCGCCAGCAGCTTGAGGAGGGGGCAATATGGCTACACCTTC.

The chain uses TRBV5-1 and TRBJ2-5; 7 bases agree with TRBD2. CDR1 SGHRS and CDR2 YFSETQ come from the germline V gene. The CDR3 contains 16 residues. V was clipped by 0 bases and J by 5 bases; unmatched bases: 10. The CDR3 DNA is TGCGCCAGCAGCTTGGCGGGGGGAAATCTCGGGGAGACCCAGTACTTC. As protein: CASSLAGGNLGETQYF.

The CDR3 is CASSQVNRPAEQYF. The CDR3 DNA reads TGCGCCAGCAGCCAAGTTAACAGGCCCGCGGAGCAGTACTTC. The chain carries TRBV4-3 and TRBJ2-7; possibly TRBD1 for D (5 bases). The CDR3 runs to 14 residues. Trimming shortened V by 1 base and J by 7 bases, and 14 bases separated the two germline ends. CDR1 and CDR2 (germline): LGHNA, YSLEER.

This sequence joins TRBV6-5 and TRBJ1-5; no firm D call. CDR1 and CDR2 from the germline V gene are MNHEY and SVGAGI. V lost 4 bases and J 0 bases, leaving 10 bases between the germline ends. This CDR3 has 15 residues. The CDR3 is CASSSSGYSNQPQHF. In nucleotides, the CDR3 is TGTGCCAGCAGTTCATCAGGTTATAGCAATCAGCCCCAGCATTTT.

The chain recombines TRBV24-1 with TRBJ2-4; D perhaps matches TRBD1 (6 bases). The CDR3 is made up of 17 amino acids. Per the germline V gene, CDR1 is KGHDR and CDR2 is SFDVKD. V gave up 4 bases and J gave up 1 base, with 16 bases separating them. CDR3 sequence: CATSDRNRDRAKNIQYF. The CDR3 region has the DNA TGTGCCACCAGTGACCGAAACAGGGATCGGGCCAAAAACATTCAGTACTTC.

The J gene is TRBJ2-7, the V gene TRBV10-2; TRBD1 matches 7 bases. Germline CDR1 reads WSHSY; CDR2 reads SAAADI. V lost 10 bases, J lost 0 bases, and 6 bases stayed unmatched. This CDR3 spans 13 amino acids. The CDR3 region is CATAWDSSYEQYF. The CDR3 nucleotides read TGCGCCACCGCCTGGGACAGCTCCTACGAGCAGTACTTC.

The chain carries TRBV4-1 and TRBJ2-6; D is possibly TRBD1 (5 bases). The V gene lost 3 bases and the J gene lost 0 bases, with 18 bases spanning the gap. CDR1 and CDR2 from the germline V gene are MGHRA and YSYEKL. CDR3 size: 19 residues. The CDR3 here is CASSHPRVLQGSGANVLTF. CDR3 coding DNA: TGCGCCAGCAGCCACCCCCGGGTCCTCCAGGGCTCTGGGGCCAACGTCCTGACTTTC.

The chain combines TRBV7-9 with TRBJ2-3; 8 bases are shared with TRBD2. This CDR3 contains 16 residues. The J segment lost 1 base and the V segment lost 6 bases, leaving 9 bases of the junction unmatched. CDR1 is SEHNR and CDR2 is FQNEAQ in the germline V gene (reference sequence). Here the CDR3 reads CASSLSTSVGTDTQYF. The DNA for the CDR3 is TGTGCCAGCAGTTTATCGACTAGCGTTGGCACAGATACGCAGTATTTT.

The V and J genes are TRBV11-3 and TRBJ2-1; D might be TRBD1 (7 bases). The CDR3 runs 18 residues. The V and J ends lost 0 bases and 5 bases respectively, with 20 bases between them. Germline CDR1 and CDR2: SGHNT and YENEEA. The CDR3 loop is CASSLDRRQGGLDNEQFF. The CDR3 DNA reads TGTGCCAGCAGCTTAGATCGTCGGCAGGGGGGCCTCGACAATGAGCAGTTCTTC.

Written as DNA, the CDR3 is TGTGCCAGCAGTCCTACGACACCGCCCGTTAATGAAAAACTGTTTTTT. Its protein product is CASSPTTPPVNEKLFF. The J gene is TRBJ1-4, the V gene TRBV4-2; D remains unclear. The CDR3 loop spans 16 amino acids. Germline-derived CDR1 and CDR2 are LGHNA and YNFKEQ. V was shortened by 6 bases and J by 4 bases, with 18 bases between the two germline ends.

This chain uses TRBV5-1 with TRBJ1-1; 9 bases align to TRBD1. Germline loops: CDR1 SGHRS, CDR2 YFSETQ. The ends lost 4 bases at V and 5 bases at J; junction bases unmatched: 6. The CDR3 extends over 14 amino acids. This CDR3 is CASSGTGMRTEAFF. The CDR3, as DNA: TGCGCCAGCAGCGGGACAGGGATGAGAACTGAAGCTTTCTTT.

The chain joins TRBV2 to TRBJ1-5; D is perhaps TRBD1 (5 bases). Between the trimmed V and J ends, which lost 3 bases and 11 bases, there was a span of 17 bases. CDR1 is SNHLY and CDR2 is FYNNEI in the germline V gene. The CDR3 sequence is 14 residues long. CDR3 region: CASSEGRTKGAQHF. For the CDR3, the DNA is TGTGCCAGCAGTGAGGGACGGACTAAAGGGGCCCAGCATTTT.

The rearrangement links TRBV4-2 to TRBJ2-7, with D possibly being TRBD1 (5 bases). Germline CDR1 reads LGHNA; CDR2 reads YNFKEQ. This CDR3 is 15 amino acids long. Between the trimmed V and J ends, which lost 0 bases and 3 bases, there was a span of 12 bases. This CDR3 reads CASSQDRETDYEQYF. In nucleotides, the CDR3 is TGTGCCAGCAGCCAAGACAGGGAAACCGACTACGAGCAGTACTTC.

The V and J genes are TRBV30 and TRBJ1-2, with D perhaps matching TRBD1 (6 bases). The CDR3 covers 13 residues. V was clipped by 3 bases and J by 4 bases, with 12 bases between them. Germline-derived CDR1 and CDR2 are GTSNPN and SVGIG (reference sequence). CDR3 coding DNA: TGTGCCTGGAGCGGACAGAGCCGCTATGGCTACACCTTC. Translated: CAWSGQSRYGYTF.

The chain combines TRBV12-3 or TRBV12-4 with TRBJ2-7; 7 positions agree with TRBD1. The CDR3 sequence is 11 residues long. The trim removed 9 bases at V and 3 bases at J, leaving 2 bases unmatched. In DNA form, the CDR3 reads TGTGCCAGTGGACAGGTCTACGAGCAGTACTTC. The encoded protein is CASGQVYEQYF.

The chain recombines TRBV6-5 with TRBJ2-5, with 12 bases identical to TRBD2. CDR1 and CDR2 (germline): MNHEY, SVGAGI. This CDR3 has 13 residues. The V gene end was trimmed by 8 bases and the J gene end by 4 bases; junction bases not matched to a gene: 2. CDR3 sequence: CASRTSGVETQYF. The CDR3 nucleotides read TGTGCCAGCCGGACTAGCGGGGTAGAGACCCAGTACTTC.

This chain connects TRBV18 to TRBJ1-4, with 7 positions matching TRBD1. With V trimmed by 2 bases and J by 8 bases, 8 bases remained unmatched. The CDR3 is 15 residues long. The germline V gene has CDR1 KGHSH and CDR2 LQKENI. In nucleotides, the CDR3 is TGTGCCAGCTCACCAAGGGGGACAGTTCGCGAAAAACTGTTTTTT. It codes for CASSPRGTVREKLFF.

The chain joins TRBV2 to TRBJ1-5; 9 positions match TRBD1. This CDR3 has 13 residues. Germline CDR1 and CDR2: SNHLY and FYNNEI. The J segment lost 11 bases and the V segment lost 1 base, leaving 3 bases of the junction unmatched. CDR3 protein: CASSEVGQGTQHF. The CDR3 nucleotides read TGTGCCAGCAGTGAAGTCGGACAGGGGACCCAGCATTTT.

J is TRBJ2-1 and V is TRBV7-2; a weak D match, TRBD2 (6 bases). There are 13 residues in the CDR3. The V gene's germline CDR1 is SGHTA and CDR2 FQGNSA. V was shortened by 2 bases and J by 12 bases, with 14 bases between the two germline ends. The CDR3 loop reads CASSLPVTGGQFF. As DNA, the CDR3 is TGTGCCAGCAGCTTACCGGTGACCGGGGGGCAGTTCTTC. The full variable domain, completed using reference TRBV7-2 and TRBJ2-1, is GAGVSQSPSNKVTEKGKDVELRCDPISGHTALYWYRQSLGQGLEFLIYFQGNSAPDKSGLPSDRFSAERTGGSVSTLTIQRTQQEDSAVYLCASSLPVTGGQFFGPGTRLTVL.

The chain combines TRBV12-3 or TRBV12-4 with TRBJ1-3; D gene ambiguous. With 1 base removed from V and 2 bases from J, the gap between germline ends came to 3 bases. This CDR3 is 13 amino acids long. The CDR3 DNA is TGTGCCAGCAGTTTAGGAGCTGGAAACACCATATATTTT. This translates into CASSLGAGNTIYF.

Only one count was recorded for this clone. The J gene is TRBJ2-7, the V gene TRBV3-1 (or the pseudogene TRBV3-2), with unresolved D. Germline V gives CDR1 LGHDT, CDR2 YNNKEL (reference sequence). V was trimmed by 2 bases and J by 3 bases, leaving 17 bases between them. The CDR3 totals 16 residues. This chain's CDR3 is CASSQMPPTRHYEQYF. CDR3 nucleotides: TGTGCCAGCAGCCAAATGCCCCCGACTCGGCACTACGAGCAGTACTTC.

In DNA form, the CDR3 reads TGTGCCAGCAGCCCGGACAGGGCCCCTAATTCACCCCTCCACTTT. Translation: CASSPDRAPNSPLHF. The chain joins TRBV6-5 to TRBJ1-6, with 8 bases that match TRBD1. Germline CDR1 reads MNHEY; CDR2 reads SVGAGI. The CDR3 spans 15 residues. V lost 6 bases and J lost 6; bases outside the gene matches: 7.

The V and J genes are TRBV11-2 and TRBJ2-6, with 8 bases fitting TRBD1. Per the germline V gene, CDR1 is SGHAT and CDR2 is FQNNGV. This CDR3 is 16 amino acids long. V lost 5 bases, J lost 4 bases, and 7 bases stayed unmatched. CDR3 residues: CASSIGQGTGANVLTF. Written as DNA, the CDR3 is TGTGCCAGCAGCATCGGACAGGGTACCGGGGCCAACGTCCTGACTTTC.

In this sample, this clone turned up once. This chain uses TRBV30 with TRBJ1-4; D might be TRBD1 (5 bases). This CDR3 has 15 residues. Germline CDR1 and CDR2: GTSNPN and SVGIG (reference sequence). V gave up 3 bases and J gave up 8 bases, with 19 bases separating them. In nucleotides, the CDR3 is TGTGCCTGGAGCGGGAGGCTCCAGGGAGGGGAAAAACTGTTTTTT. Protein product: CAWSGRLQGGEKLFF.